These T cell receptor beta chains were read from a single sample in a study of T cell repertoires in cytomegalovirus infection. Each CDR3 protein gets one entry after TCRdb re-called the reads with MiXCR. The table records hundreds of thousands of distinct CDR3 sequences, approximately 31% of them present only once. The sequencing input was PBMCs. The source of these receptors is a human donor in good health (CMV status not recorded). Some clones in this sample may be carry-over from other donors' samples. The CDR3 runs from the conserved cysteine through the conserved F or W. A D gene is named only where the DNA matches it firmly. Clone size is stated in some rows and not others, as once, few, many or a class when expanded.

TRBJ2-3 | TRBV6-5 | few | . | TGTGCCAGCAGTCCCCAGGACACCTCATCTGGTACGCAGTATTTT | CASSPQDTSSGTQYF
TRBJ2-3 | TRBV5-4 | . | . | TGTGCCAGCAGCGGGGGGGGGCGGGGGCCACAATTCACAGATACGCAGTATTTT | CASSGGGRGPQFTDTQYF
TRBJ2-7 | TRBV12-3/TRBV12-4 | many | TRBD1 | TGTGCCAGCAGTGACCTGGACAGGGGTGGGTACGAGCAGTACTTC | CASSDLDRGGYEQYF
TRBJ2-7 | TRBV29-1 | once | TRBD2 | TGCAGCGACCTCAGGACTAGCGGGGGTAACGAGCAGTACTTC | CSDLRTSGGNEQYF
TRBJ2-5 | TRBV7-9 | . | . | TGTGCCAGCCGCTTAACCAGGGTAGAGACCCAGTACTTC | CASRLTRVETQYF
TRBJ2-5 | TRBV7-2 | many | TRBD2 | TGTGCCAGCAGCTTCGCGGGGGGGCGAGAGACCCAGTACTTC | CASSFAGGRETQYF
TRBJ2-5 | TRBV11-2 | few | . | TGTGCCAGCAGTTCCAGGGTGGGTGGGGAGACCCAGTACTTC | CASSSRVGGETQYF
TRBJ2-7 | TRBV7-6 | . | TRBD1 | TGTGCCAGCAGCTTCGACAGGGGGCCCTCCTACGAGCAGTACTTC | CASSFDRGPSYEQYF
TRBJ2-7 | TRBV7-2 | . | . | TGTGCCAGCACAGCTTTCACTTCCTACGAGCAGTACTTC | CASTAFTSYEQYF
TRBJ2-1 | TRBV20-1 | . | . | TGCAGTGCTAGAGGTGGAAGCGGACCCTACAATGAGCAGTTCTTC | CSARGGSGPYNEQFF
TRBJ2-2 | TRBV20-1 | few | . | TGCAGTGCTAGATCAGGAGGGGGCAACGGGGAGCTGTTTTTT | CSARSGGGNGELFF
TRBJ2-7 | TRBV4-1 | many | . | TGCGCCAGCAGCCAAGACGCACAGATGCCACCCCACGAGCAGTACTTC | CASSQDAQMPPHEQYF
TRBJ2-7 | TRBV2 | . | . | TGTGACATGCGGACCTCCTACGAGCAGTACTTC | CDMRTSYEQYF
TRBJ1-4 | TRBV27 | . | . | TGTGCCAGCAGTTTAGCAGGGTATCGAGAAAAACTGTTTTTT | CASSLAGYREKLFF
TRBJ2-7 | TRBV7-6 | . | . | TGTGCCAGCAGCTTGCAGGGGTCGGTACCCAACGAGCAGTACTTC | CASSLQGSVPNEQYF
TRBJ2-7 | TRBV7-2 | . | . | TGTGCCAGCAGCGGGTCACATCTCTACGAGCAGTACTTC | CASSGSHLYEQYF
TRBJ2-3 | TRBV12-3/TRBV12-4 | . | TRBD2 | TGTGCCAGCAGAACCGACTCTAGCGGGGGGGACGGATATACGCAGTATTTT | CASRTDSSGGDGYTQYF
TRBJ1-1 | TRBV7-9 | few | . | TGTGCCAGCAACCTACGCACCGGGACGGTGAACACTGAAGCTTTCTTT | CASNLRTGTVNTEAFF
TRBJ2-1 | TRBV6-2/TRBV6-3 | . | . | TGTGCCAGCACTCCTCCGGGACTGAGCTCCTACAATGAGCAGTTCTTC | CASTPPGLSSYNEQFF
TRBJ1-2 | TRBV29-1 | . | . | TGCAGCGTGGTTTCTTTGGACGACTATGGCTACACCTTC | CSVVSLDDYGYTF
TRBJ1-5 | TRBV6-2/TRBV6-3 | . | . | TGTGCCAGCAGTTACCACGGTAGTGTACAGCCCCAGCATTTT | CASSYHGSVQPQHF
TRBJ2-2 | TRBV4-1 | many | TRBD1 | TGCGCCAGCAGCCAATCAGGGGGCAACACCGGGGAGCTGTTTTTT | CASSQSGGNTGELFF
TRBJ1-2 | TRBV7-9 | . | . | TGTGCCAGCAGCTTAGGAGCGGGAGGTCAGGCCTATGGCTACACCTTC | CASSLGAGGQAYGYTF
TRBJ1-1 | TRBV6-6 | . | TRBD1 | TGTGCCAGCAGTCCATTTGGGACAGGGCACACTGAAGATTTCTTT | CASSPFGTGHTEDFF
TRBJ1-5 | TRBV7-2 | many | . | TGTGCCAGCAGCGACGGGGGTTATAGCAATCAGCCCCAGCATTTT | CASSDGGYSNQPQHF
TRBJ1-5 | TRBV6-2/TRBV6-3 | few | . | TGTGCCAGCACCCCAACGGGTAGGAGCAATCAGCCCCAGCATTTT | CASTPTGRSNQPQHF
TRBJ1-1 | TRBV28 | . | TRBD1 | TGTGCCAGCAGGTATGACAGGGGGCTTCGGAACACTGAAGCTTTCTTT | CASRYDRGLRNTEAFF
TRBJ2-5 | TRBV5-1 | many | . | TGCGCCAGCAGCTCCGAAGGCCCGCAGACGGGGAGGGAGACCCAGTACTTC | CASSSEGPQTGRETQYF
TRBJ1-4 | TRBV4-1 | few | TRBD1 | TGCGCCAGCAGCCAAAGGACAGGGCAAGGAGAAAAACTGTTTTTT | CASSQRTGQGEKLFF
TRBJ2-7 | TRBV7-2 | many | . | TGTGCCAGCAGACTAGCAGCACAGGCGTCCTACGAGCAGTACTTC | CASRLAAQASYEQYF
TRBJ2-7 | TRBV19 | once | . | TGTGCCAGTACCCCCAATCCGGCCCCATACGAGCAGTACTTC | CASTPNPAPYEQYF
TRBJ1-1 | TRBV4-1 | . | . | TGCGCCAGCAGCCAAGGATCCGACTTGGGGGCAGGGACTGAAGCTTTCTTT | CASSQGSDLGAGTEAFF
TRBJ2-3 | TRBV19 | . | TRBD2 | TGTGCCAGTAGTTTACGGACTAGCGGCAACACAGATACGCGGTATTTT | CASSLRTSGNTDTRYF
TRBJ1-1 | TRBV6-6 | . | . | TGTGCCAGCAGACCCCCGGGACAAAGGTTGAACACTGAAGCTTTCTTT | CASRPPGQRLNTEAFF
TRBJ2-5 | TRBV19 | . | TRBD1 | TGTGCCAGTAGTACCGGGACAGGGAACGGGGAGACCCAGTACTTC | CASSTGTGNGETQYF
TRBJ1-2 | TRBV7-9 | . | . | TGTGCCAGCAGCTCTCACGGGGGCACCTTC | CASSSHGGTF
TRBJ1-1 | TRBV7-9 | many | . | TGTGCCAGCAGCTTAGAGGCGGACGAAGCTTTCTTT | CASSLEADEAFF
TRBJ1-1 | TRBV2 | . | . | TGTGCCAGCAGTTACAGGGTCGGGCCTGAAGCTTTCTTT | CASSYRVGPEAFF
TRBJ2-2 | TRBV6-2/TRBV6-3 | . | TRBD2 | TGTGCCAGCAGTTACGCTCCTAGCGGGGGGGCCACCGGGGAGCTGTTTTTT | CASSYAPSGGATGELFF
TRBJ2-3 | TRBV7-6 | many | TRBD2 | TGTGCCAGCAGCTGGAGCGGGGCGGCCGCAGATACGCAGTATTTT | CASSWSGAAADTQYF
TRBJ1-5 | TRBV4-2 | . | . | TGTGCCAGCAGCCAGGGGGGGATGGGGTCTCAGCGCAATCAGCCCCAGCATTTT | CASSQGGMGSQRNQPQHF